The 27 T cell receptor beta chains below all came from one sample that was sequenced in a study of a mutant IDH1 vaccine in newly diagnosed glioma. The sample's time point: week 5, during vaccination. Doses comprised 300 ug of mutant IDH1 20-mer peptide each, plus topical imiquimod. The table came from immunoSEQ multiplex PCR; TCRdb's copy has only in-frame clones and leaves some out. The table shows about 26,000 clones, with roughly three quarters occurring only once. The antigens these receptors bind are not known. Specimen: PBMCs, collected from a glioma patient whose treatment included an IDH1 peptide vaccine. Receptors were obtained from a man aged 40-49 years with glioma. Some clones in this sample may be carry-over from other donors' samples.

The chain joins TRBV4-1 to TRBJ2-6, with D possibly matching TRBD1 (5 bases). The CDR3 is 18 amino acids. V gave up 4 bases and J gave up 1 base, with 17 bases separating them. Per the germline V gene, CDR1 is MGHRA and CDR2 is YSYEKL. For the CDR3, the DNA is TGCGCCAGCAGCCCTCTTATGGGTAAGGGGTCTGGGGCCAACGTCCTGACTTTC. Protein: CASSPLMGKGSGANVLTF.

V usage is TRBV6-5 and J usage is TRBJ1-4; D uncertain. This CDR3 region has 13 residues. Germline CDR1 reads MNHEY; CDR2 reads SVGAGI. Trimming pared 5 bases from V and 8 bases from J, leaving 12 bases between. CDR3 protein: CASSVVPGEKLFF. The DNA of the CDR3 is TGTGCCAGCAGTGTCGTTCCCGGGGAAAAACTGTTTTTT.

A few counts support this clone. CDR3 amino acids: CAWTGAGTEAFF. In nucleotides, the CDR3 is TGTGCCTGGACAGGAGCTGGGACTGAAGCTTTCTTT. V gene TRBV30 combines with J gene TRBJ1-1, with D unresolved. CDR1 and CDR2 (germline): GTSNPN, SVGIG (reference sequence). V lost 4 bases, J lost 5 bases, and 11 bases lay in between. The CDR3 is 12 amino acids.

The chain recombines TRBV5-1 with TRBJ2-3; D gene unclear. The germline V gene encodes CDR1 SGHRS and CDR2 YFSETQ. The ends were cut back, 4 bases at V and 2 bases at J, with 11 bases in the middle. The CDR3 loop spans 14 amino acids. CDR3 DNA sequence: TGCGCCAGCAGCCCCGGAACGTCCACAGATACGCAGTATTTT. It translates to CASSPGTSTDTQYF.

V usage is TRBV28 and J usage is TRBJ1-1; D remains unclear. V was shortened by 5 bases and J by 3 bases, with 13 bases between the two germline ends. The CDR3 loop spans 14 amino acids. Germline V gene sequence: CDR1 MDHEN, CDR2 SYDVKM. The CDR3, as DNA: TGTGCCAGCAGTCTCCCGGGCCTCTACACTGAAGCTTTCTTT. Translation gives CASSLPGLYTEAFF.

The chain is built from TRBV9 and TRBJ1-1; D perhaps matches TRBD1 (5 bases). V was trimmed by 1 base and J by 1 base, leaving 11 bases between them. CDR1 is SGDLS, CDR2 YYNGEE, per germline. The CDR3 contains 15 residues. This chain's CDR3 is CASSVLGQGNTEAFF. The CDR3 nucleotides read TGTGCCAGCAGCGTATTAGGGCAGGGGAACACTGAAGCTTTCTTT.

The DNA for the CDR3 is TGTGCCAGCAGCGTTGGACAGGCCACAGATACGCAGTATTTT. Translated, it gives CASSVGQATDTQYF. This sequence joins TRBV9 and TRBJ2-3, with TRBD1 matching 7 bases. J was trimmed by 2 bases and V by 2 bases; bases with no gene match: 2. The CDR3 has 14 residues. Germline V gives CDR1 SGDLS, CDR2 YYNGEE.

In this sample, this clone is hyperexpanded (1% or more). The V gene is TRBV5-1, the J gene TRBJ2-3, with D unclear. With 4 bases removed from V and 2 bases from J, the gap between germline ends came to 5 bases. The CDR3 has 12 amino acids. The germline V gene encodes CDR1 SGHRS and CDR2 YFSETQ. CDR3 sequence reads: CASSEHTDTQYF. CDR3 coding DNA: TGCGCCAGCAGCGAACACACAGATACGCAGTATTTT.

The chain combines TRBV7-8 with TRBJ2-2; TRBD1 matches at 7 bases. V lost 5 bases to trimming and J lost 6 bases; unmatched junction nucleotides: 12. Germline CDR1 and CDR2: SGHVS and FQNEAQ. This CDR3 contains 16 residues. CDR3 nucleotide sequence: TGTGCCAGCAGCACTCGACAGGGTAGAAGCGCCGGGGAGCTGTTTTTT. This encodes CASSTRQGRSAGELFF.

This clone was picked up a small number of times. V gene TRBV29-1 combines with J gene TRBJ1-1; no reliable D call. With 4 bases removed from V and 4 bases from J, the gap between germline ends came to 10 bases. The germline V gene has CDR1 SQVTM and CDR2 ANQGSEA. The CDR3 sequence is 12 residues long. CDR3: CSVVGSGTEAFF. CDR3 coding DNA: TGCAGCGTTGTAGGGTCTGGCACTGAAGCTTTCTTT.

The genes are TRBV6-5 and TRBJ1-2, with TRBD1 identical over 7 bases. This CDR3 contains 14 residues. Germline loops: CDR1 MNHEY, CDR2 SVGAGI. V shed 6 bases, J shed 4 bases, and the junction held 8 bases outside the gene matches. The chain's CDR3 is CASSPTGYGYGYTF. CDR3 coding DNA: TGTGCCAGCAGCCCGACAGGGTACGGCTATGGCTACACCTTC.

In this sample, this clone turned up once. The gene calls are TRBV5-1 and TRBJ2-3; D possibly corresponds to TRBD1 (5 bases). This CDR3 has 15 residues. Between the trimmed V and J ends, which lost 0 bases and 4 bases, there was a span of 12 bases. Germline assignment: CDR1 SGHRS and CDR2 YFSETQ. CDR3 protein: CASSLASGYPDTQYF. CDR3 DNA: TGCGCCAGCAGCTTGGCGTCAGGGTATCCAGATACGCAGTATTTT.

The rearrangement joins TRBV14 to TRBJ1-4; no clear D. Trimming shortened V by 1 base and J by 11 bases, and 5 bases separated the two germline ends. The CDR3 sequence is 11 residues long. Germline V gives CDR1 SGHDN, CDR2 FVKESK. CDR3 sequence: CASSQGGKLFF. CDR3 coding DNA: TGTGCCAGCAGCCAAGGAGGGAAACTGTTTTTT.

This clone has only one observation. The CDR3 is CASSPTGTVYGYTF. The DNA for the CDR3 is TGTGCCAGCTCACCCACAGGGACAGTCTATGGCTACACCTTC. The genes are TRBV18 and TRBJ1-2; 7 bases align to TRBD1. The V and J ends lost 3 bases and 4 bases, in that order; junction bases with no gene match: 5. CDR3 length: 14 amino acids. From germline, CDR1 is KGHSH and CDR2 LQKENI.

CDR3 loop: CASSLVFNEQFF. As DNA, the CDR3 is TGTGCCAGCAGCTTGGTCTTCAATGAGCAGTTCTTC. The V gene is TRBV5-4, the J gene TRBJ2-1; D is uncertain. The germline V gene has CDR1 SGHNT and CDR2 YYREEE (reference sequence). CDR3 size: 12 residues. The V and J ends lost 0 bases and 6 bases respectively, with 4 bases between them.

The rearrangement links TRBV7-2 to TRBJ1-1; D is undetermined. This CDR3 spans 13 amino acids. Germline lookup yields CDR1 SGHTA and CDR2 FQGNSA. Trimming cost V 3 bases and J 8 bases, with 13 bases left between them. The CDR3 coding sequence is TGTGCCAGCAGCTTTTCCGCCCTTTCCGAAGCTTTCTTT. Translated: CASSFSALSEAFF.

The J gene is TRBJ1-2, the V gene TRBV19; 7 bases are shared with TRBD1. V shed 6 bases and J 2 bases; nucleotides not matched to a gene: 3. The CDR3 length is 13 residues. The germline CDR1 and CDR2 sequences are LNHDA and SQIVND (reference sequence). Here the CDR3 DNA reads TGTGCCAGTAGGCTACAGGGGAACTATGGCTACACCTTC. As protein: CASRLQGNYGYTF.

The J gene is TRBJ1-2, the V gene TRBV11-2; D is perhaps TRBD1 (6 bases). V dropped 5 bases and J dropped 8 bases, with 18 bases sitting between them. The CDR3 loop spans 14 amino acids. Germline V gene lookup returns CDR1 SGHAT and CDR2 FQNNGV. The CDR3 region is CASSPGQSSRGYTF. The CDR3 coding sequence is TGTGCCAGCAGCCCCGGACAGAGTTCTAGGGGCTACACCTTC.

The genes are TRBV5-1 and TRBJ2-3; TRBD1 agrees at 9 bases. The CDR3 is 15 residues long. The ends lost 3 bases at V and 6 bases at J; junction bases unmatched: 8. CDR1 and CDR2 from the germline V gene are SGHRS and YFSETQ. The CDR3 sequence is CASSWGDREEDTQYF. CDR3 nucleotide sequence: TGCGCCAGCAGCTGGGGGGACAGGGAAGAGGATACGCAGTATTTT.

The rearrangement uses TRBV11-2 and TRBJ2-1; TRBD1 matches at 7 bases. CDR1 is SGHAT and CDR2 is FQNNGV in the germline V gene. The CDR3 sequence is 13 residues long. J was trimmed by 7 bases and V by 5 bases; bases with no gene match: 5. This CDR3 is CASSPGTENEQFF. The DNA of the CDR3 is TGTGCCAGCAGCCCCGGGACAGAGAATGAGCAGTTCTTC.

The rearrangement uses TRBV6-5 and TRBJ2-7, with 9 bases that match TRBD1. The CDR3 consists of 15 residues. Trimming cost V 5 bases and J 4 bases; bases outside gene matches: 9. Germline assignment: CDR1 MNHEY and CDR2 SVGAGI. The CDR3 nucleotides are TGTGCCAGCAGTCGGGACAGGGCTTCCCTGTACGAGCAGTACTTC. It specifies CASSRDRASLYEQYF.

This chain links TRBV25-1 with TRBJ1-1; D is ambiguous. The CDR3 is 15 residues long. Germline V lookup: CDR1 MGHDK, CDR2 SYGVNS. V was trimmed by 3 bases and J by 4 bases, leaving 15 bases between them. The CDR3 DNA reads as TGTGCCAGCAGTGACAGGACGGTTCCAGGCACTGAAGCTTTCTTT. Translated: CASSDRTVPGTEAFF. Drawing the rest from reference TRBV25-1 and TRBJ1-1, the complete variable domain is EADIYQTPRYLVIGTGKKITLECSQTMGHDKMYWYQQDPGMELHLIHYSYGVNSTEKGDLSSESTVSRIRTEHFPLTLESARPSHTSQYLCASSDRTVPGTEAFFGQGTRLTVV.

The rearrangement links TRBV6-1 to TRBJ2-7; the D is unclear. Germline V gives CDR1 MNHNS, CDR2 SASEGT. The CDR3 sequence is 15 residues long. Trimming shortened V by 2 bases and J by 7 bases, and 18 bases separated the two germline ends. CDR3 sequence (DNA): TGTGCCAGCAGTGAAAACCCTGCCTCTGAAGCGGAGCAGTACTTC. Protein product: CASSENPASEAEQYF.

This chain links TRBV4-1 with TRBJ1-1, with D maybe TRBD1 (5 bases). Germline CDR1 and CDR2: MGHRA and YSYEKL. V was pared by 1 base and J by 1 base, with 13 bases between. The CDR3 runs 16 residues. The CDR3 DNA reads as TGCGCCAGCAGCCAAGTAGGTAGGACAACGAACACTGAAGCTTTCTTT. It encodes CASSQVGRTTNTEAFF.

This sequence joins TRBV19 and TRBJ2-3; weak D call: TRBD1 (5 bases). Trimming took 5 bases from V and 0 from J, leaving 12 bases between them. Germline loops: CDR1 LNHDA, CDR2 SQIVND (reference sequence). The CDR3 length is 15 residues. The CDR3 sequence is CASSLWGYSTDTQYF. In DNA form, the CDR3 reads TGTGCCAGTAGTTTGTGGGGCTACAGCACAGATACGCAGTATTTT.

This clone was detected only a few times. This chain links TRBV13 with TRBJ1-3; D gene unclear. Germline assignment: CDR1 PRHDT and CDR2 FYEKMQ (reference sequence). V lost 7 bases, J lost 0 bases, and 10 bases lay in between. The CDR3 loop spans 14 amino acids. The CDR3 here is CASKSFLSGNTIYF. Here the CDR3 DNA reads TGTGCCAGCAAGAGCTTCCTCTCTGGAAACACCATATATTTT.

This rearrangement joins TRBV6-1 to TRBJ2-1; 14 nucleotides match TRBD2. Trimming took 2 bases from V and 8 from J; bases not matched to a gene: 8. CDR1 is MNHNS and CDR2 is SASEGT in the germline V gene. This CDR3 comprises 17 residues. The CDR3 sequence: CASSESSRLAGGHEQFF. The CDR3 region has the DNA TGTGCCAGCAGTGAATCCAGCAGACTAGCGGGGGGGCATGAGCAGTTCTTC.